What follows describes a single T cell receptor (beta chain). This clone appeared a single time. Its target antigen remains unknown. The input lacks base qualities; no much larger clone sits a single base away. From the cysteine through the phenylalanine, the CDR3 covers 13 amino acids. Only the CDR3 DNA is retained, 39 bases long and in frame from the first base. V is shortened by 5 bases, J by 3 bases, and the region joining them spans 10 bases. The germline V gene (reference sequence) gives CDR1 as SEHNR and CDR2 as FQNEAQ. In light of the paper, this sample's time point label describes: neoterminal ileum biopsy at postoperative endoscopy, about 6 months after surgery. Eligible patients were adults with ileal or ileocolonic Crohn's disease who had an indication for ileocolonic resection. Before DNA extraction, whole ileal mucosal biopsies were kept frozen at -80 degrees C. Genomic DNA was isolated from frozen whole biopsies using a TRizol-based method, and the DNA was quantified with a NanoDrop 2000 spectrophotometer.

This sample was taken from a study of T cell repertoires in ileal Crohn's disease (dated by TCRdb to about 2019). Context from the whole study: The median duration of disease was roughly eight years, and at the time of surgery approximately 33% of patients were active smokers. All patients had surgery for a complication: stricturing disease in 61% and penetrating disease in about 39%. Postoperative therapy was given to about half of the patients, with thiopurines administered to approximately twelve patients and anti-TNF agents administered to some 20 patients. The M6 samples were biopsies of the neoterminal ileum collected during postoperative colonoscopy. TCR repertoire analysis was done in 50 to 70 Crohn's disease patients from a prospective multicentre cohort. The study ran alongside a multicentre cohort designed to identify predictors of early endoscopic recurrence after ileocolonic resection. Endoscopic postoperative recurrence was defined as a Rutgeerts score above i0. A total of about 170 mucosal samples from around 57 patients were sequenced, collected from several sites on the surgical specimen and at postoperative endoscopy.

Study-wide findings and limitations: Higher high-frequency clone percentages at surgery were associated with endoscopic recurrence; all patients with clonality above 26.8% (18/57) had recurrence. Compared with non-smokers, patients who were active smokers at surgery showed a significantly higher proportion of clonal expansions (around 24% vs 18%, p=0.02). The timing of postoperative endoscopy varied within the first year after surgery, and the median delay was roughly 6.5 months. Compared with CD4 T cells, sorted CD8 T cells contained more high-frequency clones, which suggests that the mucosal expansions were mostly CD8. Mucosal CD4 and CD8 T cells were sorted and sequenced only in a subgroup of patients, whose size was not stated.

For commercial TCRB immunosequencing, approximately 460 nanograms of biopsy DNA were submitted for each sample. A two-step, amplification bias-controlled multiplex PCR was used by Adaptive Biotechnology to amplify CDR3 regions from genomic DNA. Primers covering every V and J gene segment were used in the first PCR, while barcodes and Illumina adapters were added in the second PCR. CDR3 libraries were sequenced on an Illumina instrument. Per the original workflow: The analysis drew on both the pipelines supplied by the vendor and custom analysis of the raw data in R/Bioconductor running R version 3.3.0. Clonality, ranging from 0 to 1, was calculated as the inverse of the normalised Shannon entropy of all productive clones. High-frequency clones were defined as the share of the repertoire occupied by the top 100 clones, with only clones passing a 95% confidence test being retained. Overlap between samples was measured with the Morisita-Horn index, while repertoire diversity was measured with the Simpson index. The source is immuneACCESS, and TCRdb retained only in-frame sequences with V and J called. Part of the clones is not carried over; for the studies checked, unresolved V genes explain less than half of this, and the remainder is unexplained. The V and J calls and clone size are taken from that table; D and trimming were inferred from the DNA. Here the sample has around 10,000 clones; 75% to 85% occur a single time. In total, the top ten clones hold approximately 15% of the sample.

The clonotype originates from an adult with Crohn's disease. Material for sequencing was ileal tissue. The sequence is built from TRBV7-9 and TRBJ1-1; D gene: possibly TRBD1, on 6 matching bases. The CDR3 reads CASSTTGYTEAFF. In nucleotides, the sequence is TGTGCCAGCAGCACAACAGGGTACACTGAAGCTTTCTTT.